The rows below give T cell receptor beta chains drawn from one sample of a study of patients and donors after allogeneic stem cell transplantation. TCRdb re-derived calls from the RT-PCR reads in MiXCR, one entry per CDR3 protein. This sample has about 960,000 distinct CDR3 sequences, with more than 15% found just once. Sequenced material: blood, either unsorted or a sorted T cell fraction (not recorded which). These TCRs come from a human donor who was either an allogeneic HSCT recipient or a stem cell or donor lymphocyte infusion donor (not recorded which). It is not recorded whose cells these are; they may come from a transplant donor. CDR3s include the opening cysteine and the closing phenylalanine or tryptophan. The order of the fields is CDR3 length, D gene, J gene, V gene, clone size, CDR3 protein, CDR3 DNA. D genes are given only for firm matches. Some rows have no size entry. The others give once, few or many, or a class for an expanded clone.

15 | TRBD2 | TRBJ2-3 | TRBV20-1 | - | CSARRPSGGSDTQYF | TGCAGTGCTAGACGGCCTAGCGGGGGGTCAGATACGCAGTATTTT
11 | - | TRBJ2-7 | TRBV20-1 | - | CRANQLYEQYF | TGCAGGGCGAATCAGTTATACGAGCAGTACTTC
14 | TRBD1 | TRBJ1-6 | TRBV12-3/TRBV12-4 | many | CASSSGQGLPPLHF | TGTGCCAGCAGTTCCGGACAGGGTCTGCCACCCCTCCACTTT
14 | TRBD1 | TRBJ2-5 | TRBV24-1 | once | CATSGRDRRETQYF | TGTGCCACCAGTGGCCGGGACAGGCGAGAGACCCAGTACTTC
15 | TRBD1 | TRBJ2-5 | TRBV6-1 | - | CASQSYRGLGETQYF | TGTGCCAGTCAATCTTACAGGGGCCTAGGAGAGACCCAGTACTTC
15 | - | TRBJ1-2 | TRBV6-5 | - | CASSYKADYNYGYTF | TGTGCCAGCAGTTATAAGGCAGACTACAACTATGGCTACACCTTC
15 | TRBD2 | TRBJ2-5 | TRBV5-1 | few | CASSLGGGGEETQYF | TGCGCCAGCAGCCTCGGTGGGGGAGGGGAAGAGACCCAGTACTTC
17 | TRBD2 | TRBJ2-3 | TRBV4-2 | - | CASSLLTSGDSTDTQYF | TGTGCCAGCAGCCTGCTGACTAGCGGGGATAGCACAGATACGCAGTATTTT
13 | - | TRBJ1-1 | TRBV6-2/TRBV6-3 | - | CASTPDGRKEAFF | TGTGCCAGCACCCCGGACGGCCGAAAGGAAGCTTTCTTT
16 | TRBD2 | TRBJ2-5 | TRBV12-3/TRBV12-4 | few | CASSSPEGSGGETQYF | TGTGCCAGCAGTTCCCCGGAGGGTAGCGGGGGAGAGACCCAGTACTTC
20 | TRBD2 | TRBJ2-1 | TRBV5-1 | many | CASSLRPGLAGEASYNEQFF | TGCGCCAGCAGCTTACGTCCGGGACTAGCGGGAGAAGCGTCCTACAATGAGCAGTTCTTC
14 | - | TRBJ2-1 | TRBV5-1 | - | CASSLGSLYNVQFF | TGCGCCAGCAGCTTGGGGTCACTTTACAATGTGCAGTTCTTC
14 | TRBD1 | TRBJ1-1 | TRBV27 | few | CASTKDRMNTEAFF | TGTGCCAGCACCAAGGACAGGATGAACACTGAAGCTTTCTTT
15 | - | TRBJ1-6 | TRBV27 | - | CASSLNGRLNSPLHF | TGTGCCAGCAGTTTAAATGGGCGGCTTAATTCACCCCTCCACTTT
12 | - | TRBJ2-3 | TRBV7-9 | - | CASSSERDTQYF | TGTGCCAGCAGCTCCGAAAGGGATACGCAGTATTTT
17 | TRBD1 | TRBJ2-4 | TRBV15 | - | CATSRAQMGQAKNIQYF | TGTGCCACCAGCAGAGCTCAGATGGGACAGGCCAAAAACATTCAGTACTTC
14 | TRBD1 | TRBJ2-3 | TRBV20-1 | - | CSAPGQGSPDTQYF | TGCAGTGCTCCTGGACAGGGATCACCAGATACGCAGTATTTT
13 | - | TRBJ1-5 | TRBV4-1 | few | CASSRQSNQPQHF | TGCGCCAGCAGCCGACAGTCTAATCAGCCCCAGCATTTT
17 | - | TRBJ1-1 | TRBV12-3/TRBV12-4 | few | CASSFPPGLGIDTEAFF | TGTGCCAGCAGTTTCCCCCCAGGGTTAGGGATTGACACTGAAGCTTTCTTT
14 | TRBD2 | TRBJ2-1 | TRBV6-1 | - | CAIRLAGGPHEQFF | TGTGCCATCAGACTAGCGGGAGGGCCCCATGAGCAGTTCTTC
13 | - | TRBJ1-1 | TRBV12-3/TRBV12-4 | many | CASTLSGSTEAFF | TGTGCCAGCACCCTTTCGGGGAGCACTGAAGCTTTCTTT
19 | TRBD2 | TRBJ2-1 | TRBV4-2 | many | CASSQGWKSGSLGNNEQFF | TGTGCCAGCAGCCAAGGGTGGAAAAGCGGGAGTCTCGGTAACAATGAGCAGTTCTTC
17 | TRBD1 | TRBJ1-1 | TRBV5-1 | many | CASSLTGTGPINTEAFF | TGCGCCAGCAGCTTGACCGGGACAGGGCCAATCAACACTGAAGCTTTCTTT
14 | - | TRBJ2-2 | TRBV3-1 | - | CASSHSQRTGELFF | TGTGCCAGCAGCCATAGTCAAAGGACCGGGGAGCTGTTTTTT
16 | - | TRBJ2-7 | TRBV7-6 | - | CASSLLAYPLSYEQYF | TGTGCCAGCAGCCTACTAGCTTATCCCCTCTCCTACGAGCAGTACTTC
13 | - | TRBJ2-5 | TRBV6-5 | - | CASSLAPKETQYF | TGTGCCAGCAGTTTAGCGCCGAAAGAGACCCAGTACTTC
16 | TRBD1 | TRBJ2-3 | TRBV5-1 | few | CASSQGDRTSTDTQYF | TGCGCCAGCAGCCAGGGGGACAGAACTAGCACAGATACGCAGTATTTT
15 | TRBD1 | TRBJ2-1 | TRBV12-3/TRBV12-4 | many | CASSRNRGPYNEQFF | TGTGCCAGCAGTCGAAACAGGGGCCCCTACAATGAGCAGTTCTTC
16 | TRBD1 | TRBJ2-7 | TRBV5-1 | few | CASSLGQGASVYEQYF | TGCGCCAGCAGCTTGGGGCAGGGGGCGTCAGTATACGAGCAGTACTTC